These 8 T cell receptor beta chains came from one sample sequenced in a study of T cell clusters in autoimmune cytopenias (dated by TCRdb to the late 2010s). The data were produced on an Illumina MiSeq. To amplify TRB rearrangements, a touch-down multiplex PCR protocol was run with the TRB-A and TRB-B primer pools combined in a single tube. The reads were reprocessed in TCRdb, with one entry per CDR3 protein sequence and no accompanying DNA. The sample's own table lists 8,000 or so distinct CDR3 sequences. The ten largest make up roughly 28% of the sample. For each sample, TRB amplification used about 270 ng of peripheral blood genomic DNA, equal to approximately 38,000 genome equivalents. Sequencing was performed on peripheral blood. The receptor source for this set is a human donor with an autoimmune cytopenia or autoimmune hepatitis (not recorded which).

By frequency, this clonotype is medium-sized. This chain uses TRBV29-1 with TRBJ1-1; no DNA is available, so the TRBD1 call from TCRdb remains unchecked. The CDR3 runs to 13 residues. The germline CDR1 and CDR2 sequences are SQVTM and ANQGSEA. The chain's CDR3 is CSVQQGANTEAFF.

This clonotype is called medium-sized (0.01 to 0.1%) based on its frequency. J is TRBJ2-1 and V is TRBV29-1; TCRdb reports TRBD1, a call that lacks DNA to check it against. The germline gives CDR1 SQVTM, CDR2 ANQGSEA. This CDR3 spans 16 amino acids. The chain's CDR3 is CSVEDLGQGSYNEQFF.

CDR3 in amino acids: CATSAASGGYEQYF. The gene calls are TRBV5-4 and TRBJ2-7; TCRdb picks TRBD2, but there is no DNA to check that call. CDR3 size: 14 residues. Germline V CDR1 and CDR2: SGHNT, YYREEE (reference sequence).

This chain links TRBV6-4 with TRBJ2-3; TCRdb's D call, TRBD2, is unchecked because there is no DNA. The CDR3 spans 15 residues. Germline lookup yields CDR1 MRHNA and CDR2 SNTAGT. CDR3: CASSVAGGGTDTQYF.

The chain's CDR3 is CASSYPASGSHSDTQYF. The chain uses TRBV6-6 and TRBJ2-3; the TCRdb D gene call, TRBD2, has no DNA to confirm it. The germline gives CDR1 MNHNY, CDR2 SVGAGI (reference sequence). This CDR3 comprises 17 residues.

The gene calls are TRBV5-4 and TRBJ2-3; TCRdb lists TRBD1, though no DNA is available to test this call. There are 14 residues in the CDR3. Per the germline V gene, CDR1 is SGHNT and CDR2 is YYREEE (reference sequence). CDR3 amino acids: CASSPRGSTDTQYF.

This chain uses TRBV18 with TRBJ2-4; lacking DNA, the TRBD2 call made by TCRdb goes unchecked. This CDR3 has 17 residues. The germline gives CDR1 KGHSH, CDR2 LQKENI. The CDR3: CASSPPSSGIAKNIQYF.

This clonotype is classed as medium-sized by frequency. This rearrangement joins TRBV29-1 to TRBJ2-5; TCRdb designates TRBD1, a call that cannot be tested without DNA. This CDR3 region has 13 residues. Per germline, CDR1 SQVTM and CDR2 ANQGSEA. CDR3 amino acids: CSVLGQQQETQYF.